This T cell receptor (beta chain) emerged from a study of brain T cells in children with intractable seizures. Sequencing was limited to surgery cases with top T cell transcript signatures in brain tissue. Patients received at least one anti-epileptic drug before surgery. Germline assignment: CDR1 WSHSY and CDR2 SAAADI. The CDR3 is 15 amino acids. V was clipped by 6 bases and J by 4 bases; unmatched bases: 8. This clone appeared a few times. Sequenced by immunoSEQ multiplex PCR; TCRdb stores in-frame clones only, minus some. The sample contains around 20,000 clones, approximately 94% of which appear only once.

J is TRBJ2-1 and V is TRBV10-2; 8 nucleotides agree with TRBD1. The sequence derives from a boy under 18 with focal cortical dysplasia and intractable seizures. The source was peripheral blood, collected at surgery. This chain's CDR3 is CASSLGQGHYNEQFF. The CDR3 DNA sequence: TGCGCCAGCAGCCTTGGACAGGGTCATTACAATGAGCAGTTCTTC.